Shown below are 15 T cell receptor beta chains from a single sample sequenced in a study of OX40 agonist ivuxolimab in advanced cancers. Assay used: immunoSEQ multiplex PCR; TCRdb lists only in-frame clones, some missing. The sample has 57,000 or so clones, about 90% seen once. The sequencing here drew on CD4+ or CD8+ T cells sorted from blood, taken in a trial of the OX40 agonist ivuxolimab. All receptors come from an adult with an advanced solid tumor such as melanoma, head and neck, liver or kidney cancer.

V usage is TRBV6-6 and J usage is TRBJ2-3; 7 nucleotides line up with TRBD2. Germline CDR1 is MNHNY and CDR2 is SVGAGI (reference sequence). This CDR3 is 15 amino acids long. The J segment lost 0 bases and the V segment lost 2 bases, leaving 2 bases of the junction unmatched. The CDR3 region has the DNA TGTGCCAGCAGTTACAGCGGGAAAAGCACAGATACGCAGTATTTT. Translation: CASSYSGKSTDTQYF.

The chain is built from TRBV5-8 and TRBJ1-4, with 9 positions matching TRBD1. The ends lost 5 bases at V and 4 bases at J; junction bases unmatched: 6. This CDR3 contains 15 residues. Looked up from germline, CDR1 is SGHTS and CDR2 is YDEGEE. CDR3 loop: CASRVPGQGNEKLFF. In nucleotides, the CDR3 is TGTGCCAGCAGAGTTCCGGGACAGGGTAATGAAAAACTGTTTTTT.

The chain joins TRBV7-2 to TRBJ2-7; D is ambiguous. Germline V CDR1 and CDR2: SGHTA, FQGNSA. CDR3 size: 12 residues. Trimming left V 2 bases short and J 4 bases short, with 6 bases between. The CDR3 sequence: CASSLKGYEQYF. CDR3 in DNA: TGTGCCAGCAGCTTAAAAGGGTACGAGCAGTACTTC.

V and J are TRBV5-6 and TRBJ2-3, with D possibly matching TRBD2 (6 bases). V lost 3 bases to trimming and J lost 5 bases, with 16 bases between them. In germline, CDR1 is SGHDT, CDR2 YYEEEE. This CDR3 has 15 amino acids. For the CDR3, the DNA is TGTGCCAGCAGCTCTCCGGGACTGAAGGGAGATACGCAGTATTTT. Protein product: CASSSPGLKGDTQYF.

This clone was seen only once. This chain links TRBV7-6 with TRBJ2-3; D not resolved. The V and J ends lost 2 bases and 2 bases respectively, with 11 bases between them. This CDR3 region has 15 residues. The germline V gene encodes CDR1 SGHVS and CDR2 FNYEAQ. CDR3 nucleotide sequence: TGTGCCAGCAGCTTATCAAGGGTGGACACAGATACGCAGTATTTT. This encodes CASSLSRVDTDTQYF. The complete variable domain, with remaining parts taken from reference TRBV7-6 and TRBJ2-3, reads GAGVSQSPRYKVTKRGQDVALRCDPISGHVSLYWYRQALGQGPEFLTYFNYEAQQDKSGLPNDRFSAERPEGSISTLTIQRTEQRDSAMYRCASSLSRVDTDTQYFGPGTRLTVL.

This clone was detected only a few times. The chain carries TRBV6-6 and TRBJ1-1; weak D call: TRBD1 (5 bases). V was pared by 2 bases and J by 10 bases, with 17 bases between. CDR3 length: 14 amino acids. From germline, CDR1 is MNHNY and CDR2 SVGAGI (reference sequence). For the CDR3, the DNA is TGTGCCAGCAGTTACGGGGGTAGCATTGGGCTAGCTTTCTTT. Translated, it gives CASSYGGSIGLAFF.

The rearrangement links TRBV7-6 to TRBJ1-4; D is ambiguous. Deletions cut 1 base from V and 4 bases from J, with 10 bases between. The CDR3 sequence is 15 residues long. Germline assignment: CDR1 SGHVS and CDR2 FNYEAQ. DNA for the CDR3: TGTGCCAGCAGCTTAGGTCCCCAGTATAATGAAAAACTGTTTTTT. Its protein is CASSLGPQYNEKLFF.

This chain links TRBV2 with TRBJ2-5, with a possible D match to TRBD2 (6 bases). The V gene lost 8 bases and the J gene lost 7 bases, with 17 bases spanning the gap. Per germline, CDR1 SNHLY and CDR2 FYNNEI. This CDR3 is 13 amino acids long. CDR3 residues: CASLPLSGGTQYF. The CDR3 nucleotides read TGTGCCAGCCTCCCCCTCTCCGGGGGGACCCAGTACTTC.

V gene TRBV7-8 combines with J gene TRBJ2-3; D is uncertain. Germline V CDR1 and CDR2: SGHVS, FQNEAQ. V shed 2 bases and J shed 6 bases, with 3 bases lying between them. The CDR3 has 11 amino acids. CDR3 DNA: TGTGCCAGCAGCTTAACCGATACGCAGTATTTT. This sequence encodes CASSLTDTQYF.

CDR3 residues: CSVGLGNTIYF. In DNA, the CDR3 is TGCAGCGTTGGGCTTGGAAACACCATATATTTT. The chain couples TRBV29-1 to TRBJ1-3; D gene ambiguous. Germline lookup yields CDR1 SQVTM and CDR2 ANQGSEA. V was cut by 4 bases and J by 3 bases, with 4 bases left in between. The CDR3 length is 11 residues.

The CDR3 sequence: CASSLGVSTEAFF. The CDR3 DNA sequence: TGTGCATCCAGCTTAGGTGTTAGCACTGAAGCTTTCTTT. The chain carries TRBV7-8 and TRBJ1-1; D unclear. The CDR3 contains 13 residues. Germline CDR1 reads SGHVS; CDR2 reads FQNEAQ.

J is TRBJ2-7 and V is TRBV2, with 7 bases lining up with TRBD1. The germline V gene encodes CDR1 SNHLY and CDR2 FYNNEI. The ends lost 7 bases at V and 1 base at J; junction bases unmatched: 7. The CDR3 length is 14 residues. CDR3 in DNA: TGTGCCAGCAAGACGGACAGGAGTTCCTACGAGCAGTACTTC. This gives the protein CASKTDRSSYEQYF.

This clone was seen a handful of times. The chain couples TRBV7-2 to TRBJ1-5; 7 nucleotides align to TRBD1. Germline CDR1 reads SGHTA; CDR2 reads FQGNSA. The CDR3 has 15 residues. V was pared by 1 base and J by 4 bases, with 4 bases of the junction left unmatched. CDR3 in amino acids: CASSLGQGENQPQHF. CDR3 bases: TGTGCCAGCAGCTTAGGACAGGGTGAGAATCAGCCCCAGCATTTT.

The chain has TRBV6-5 and TRBJ2-3; D is perhaps TRBD1 (5 bases). The V gene lost 1 base and the J gene lost 0 bases, with 8 bases spanning the gap. Germline V gene sequence: CDR1 MNHEY, CDR2 SVGAGI. The CDR3 is 15 residues long. Written as DNA, the CDR3 is TGTGCCAGCAGTTACTTCAGGGCAAGCACAGATACGCAGTATTTT. Its translation: CASSYFRASTDTQYF.

The J gene is TRBJ1-1, the V gene TRBV5-1, with 8 positions matching TRBD1. With 5 bases clipped from V and 5 bases from J, the junction kept 5 bases outside the gene matches. The CDR3 has 13 residues. Per the germline V gene, CDR1 is SGHRS and CDR2 is YFSETQ. Here the CDR3 DNA reads TGCGCCAGCAGACTGGACAGGGCGACTGAAGCTTTCTTT. Translating gives CASRLDRATEAFF.